These T cell receptor beta chains were read from a single sample in a study of T cells in Graves' hyperthyroidism and ophthalmopathy. TCRdb re-derived calls from the multiplex PCR reads in MiXCR, one entry per CDR3 protein. Of about 500,000 distinct CDR3 sequences listed, approximately 17% are singletons. The sample taken for sequencing was blood. All receptors derive from a woman aged 18-30 years with Graves' ophthalmopathy. Each CDR3 is given with its conserved first and last residue. A D gene is named only where the DNA matches it firmly. Clone size is not always given. Where it is, it says once, few, many or a class for expanded clones.

J gene,V gene,clone size,D gene,CDR3 length,CDR3 protein,CDR3 DNA
TRBJ2-3,TRBV20-1,many,TRBD1,14,CSASGQGYTDTQYF,TGCAGTGCTAGTGGACAGGGGTATACAGATACGCAGTATTTT
TRBJ1-5,TRBV4-2,few,NA,15,CASSQDSKGNQPQHF,TGTGCCAGCAGCCAAGACAGTAAGGGCAATCAGCCCCAGCATTTT
TRBJ1-5,TRBV27,many,NA,14,CASSEAGVNQPQHF,TGTGCCAGCAGTGAAGCAGGGGTTAATCAGCCCCAGCATTTT
TRBJ1-2,TRBV4-2,NA,NA,14,CASSQGSGIDGYTF,TGTGCCAGCAGCCAAGGTTCGGGGATCGATGGCTACACCTTC
TRBJ1-4,TRBV7-2,once,NA,17,CASSPVTREGWNGKLFF,TGTGCCAGCAGCCCCGTCACCCGGGAGGGGTGGAATGGAAAACTGTTTTTT
TRBJ1-5,TRBV7-8,NA,TRBD1,18,CASSSPGQGVGARQPQHF,TGTGCCAGCAGCTCACCGGGACAGGGGGTAGGAGCTCGCCAGCCCCAGCATTTT
TRBJ2-2,TRBV12-3/TRBV12-4,few,NA,16,CASSTPGIQTAGELFF,TGTGCCAGCAGTACCCCTGGGATCCAAACGGCCGGGGAGCTGTTTTTT
TRBJ2-5,TRBV12-3/TRBV12-4,many,TRBD2,17,CASSSQGLAGVLETQYF,TGTGCCAGCAGTTCCCAAGGACTAGCGGGAGTTCTAGAGACCCAGTACTTC
TRBJ2-3,TRBV28,many,TRBD2,15,CASSAGLAATDTQYF,TGTGCCAGCAGTGCGGGACTAGCGGCAACAGATACGCAGTATTTT
TRBJ2-7,TRBV2,many,TRBD2,15,CASSLQREGTYEQYF,TGTGCCAGCAGCCTCCAGCGGGAGGGTACCTACGAGCAGTACTTC
TRBJ2-7,TRBV5-5,many,NA,14,CASSLADQGYEQYF,TGTGCCAGCAGCTTGGCCGATCAGGGCTACGAGCAGTACTTC
TRBJ1-5,TRBV27,many,NA,13,CASSLGTRQPQHF,TGTGCCAGCAGTTTGGGAACCAGGCAGCCCCAGCATTTT
TRBJ2-3,TRBV5-1,many,TRBD2,16,CASSFRTSGGSDTQYF,TGCGCCAGCAGCTTCAGGACTAGCGGGGGTTCAGATACGCAGTATTTT
TRBJ2-2,TRBV5-5,NA,NA,14,CASSVRGAPGELFF,TGTGCCAGCAGCGTTAGAGGGGCGCCCGGGGAGCTGTTTTTT
TRBJ2-1,TRBV28,many,NA,14,CATLRGRALNEQFF,TGTGCCACCCTGAGGGGGAGGGCCCTCAATGAGCAGTTCTTC
TRBJ2-4,TRBV20-1,few,NA,16,CSARPPKSWQASDQYF,TGCAGTGCTAGACCCCCAAAATCGTGGCAGGCTTCTGATCAGTACTTC
TRBJ2-3,TRBV19,NA,TRBD1,16,CASSIDRGTAPVTQYF,TGTGCCAGTAGTATAGATCGTGGGACAGCCCCAGTTACGCAGTATTTT
TRBJ2-7,TRBV6-2/TRBV6-3,many,NA,13,CASSYVETYEQYF,TGTGCCAGCAGTTACGTGGAAACCTACGAGCAGTACTTC
TRBJ1-1,TRBV6-1,many,NA,18,CASRLAPPGDKQGTEAFF,TGTGCCAGCAGATTAGCCCCACCGGGGGACAAGCAGGGCACTGAAGCTTTCTTT
TRBJ2-7,TRBV6-2/TRBV6-3,many,NA,13,CASSYLLRDEQYF,TGTGCCAGCAGTTACCTTCTCCGGGACGAGCAGTACTTC
TRBJ2-5,TRBV11-2,many,NA,14,CASSLMGLQETQYF,TGTGCCAGCAGCTTAATGGGGCTCCAAGAGACCCAGTACTTC
TRBJ2-1,TRBV20-1,many,NA,13,CSAESRVGDEQFF,TGCAGTGCTGAGTCCCGGGTTGGTGATGAGCAGTTCTTC
TRBJ2-1,TRBV10-3,few,TRBD1,13,CAISDGTDNEQFF,TGTGCCATCAGTGACGGGACAGACAATGAGCAGTTCTTC
TRBJ2-7,TRBV27,many,TRBD1,15,CASRQGTGISYEQYF,TGTGCCAGCAGGCAAGGGACAGGGATTTCCTACGAGCAGTACTTC
TRBJ2-1,TRBV7-2,many,NA,13,CASSSPPLEKQFF,TGTGCCAGCAGCTCACCCCCACTCGAGAAGCAGTTCTTC
TRBJ2-7,TRBV27,few,TRBD1,18,CASRAGTGGTIPQNEQYF,TGTGCCAGCCGAGCCGGGACAGGGGGCACCATCCCACAAAACGAGCAGTACTTC
TRBJ2-2,TRBV5-1,many,TRBD2,17,CASSQDGLAGRHGELFF,TGCGCCAGCAGCCAAGACGGACTAGCGGGAAGGCACGGGGAGCTGTTTTTT
TRBJ2-5,TRBV2,many,TRBD2,14,CASSVGGGRETQYF,TGTGCCAGCAGTGTGGGCGGGGGGCGGGAGACCCAGTACTTC
TRBJ2-3,TRBV9,many,NA,13,CASSRLSTDTQYF,TGTGCCAGCAGCCGACTTAGCACAGATACGCAGTATTTT
TRBJ2-5,TRBV20-1,few,NA,13,CSARGPMQETQYF,TGCAGTGCTAGGGGTCCTATGCAAGAGACCCAGTACTTC
TRBJ2-7,TRBV5-6,few,TRBD1,16,CASSLRPGQGAYEQYF,TGTGCCAGCAGCTTAAGACCGGGACAGGGGGCCTACGAGCAGTACTTC
TRBJ2-2,TRBV5-1,NA,NA,14,CASSPQASTGELFF,TGCGCCAGCAGCCCGCAAGCGAGCACCGGGGAGCTGTTTTTT
TRBJ1-1,TRBV27,many,TRBD1,15,CASSSLGQGDTEAFF,TGTGCCAGCAGTTCCCTGGGACAGGGGGACACTGAAGCTTTCTTT
TRBJ2-1,TRBV7-9,few,TRBD2,16,CASSLVRTSGRDEQFF,TGTGCCAGCAGCTTAGTTCGCACTAGCGGGAGGGATGAGCAGTTCTTC
TRBJ2-7,TRBV28,many,NA,13,CASSWVGSYEQYF,TGTGCCAGCAGTTGGGTTGGGAGTTACGAGCAGTACTTC
TRBJ1-1,TRBV6-1,many,TRBD1,16,CASSKRQGRVNTEAFF,TGTGCCAGCAGTAAACGACAGGGGCGAGTCAACACTGAAGCTTTCTTT
TRBJ2-7,TRBV20-1,few,NA,14,CSARDRVAPYEQYF,TGCAGTGCTAGAGATAGGGTAGCTCCCTACGAGCAGTACTTC
TRBJ2-5,TRBV30,many,NA,12,CAWSVSGETQYF,TGTGCCTGGAGTGTTAGCGGAGAGACCCAGTACTTC
TRBJ2-6,TRBV5-6,few,TRBD1,16,CASSSDRVSGANVLTF,TGTGCCAGCAGCTCAGACAGGGTATCAGGGGCCAACGTCCTGACTTTC
TRBJ2-5,TRBV13,NA,NA,15,CASSLGRPLEETQYF,TGTGCCAGCAGCTTAGGTCGACCGTTAGAAGAGACCCAGTACTTC
TRBJ1-5,TRBV10-3,NA,NA,15,CAISETGESNQPQHF,TGTGCCATCAGTGAGACAGGTGAAAGCAATCAGCCCCAGCATTTT
TRBJ2-5,TRBV6-1,NA,TRBD2,19,CASSLSSLIAGGGLWTQYF,TGTGCCAGCAGTTTATCTTCTCTGATAGCGGGAGGGGGTCTGTGGACCCAGTACTTC
TRBJ2-7,TRBV29-1,NA,TRBD2,13,CSVASGRAYEQYF,TGCAGCGTCGCTAGCGGGAGGGCCTACGAGCAGTACTTC
TRBJ1-5,TRBV6-1,many,NA,16,CASSYPPGPSNQPQHF,TGTGCCAGCAGTTATCCTCCGGGACCGAGCAATCAGCCCCAGCATTTT
TRBJ1-2,TRBV12-3/TRBV12-4,NA,NA,14,CASSLEGLIYGYTF,TGTGCCAGCAGTTTAGAGGGACTGATCTATGGCTACACCTTC
TRBJ2-3,TRBV2,many,NA,17,CASSSAGPSRPTDTQYF,TGTGCCAGCAGTTCCGCTGGGCCAAGCCGCCCCACAGATACGCAGTATTTT